These T cell receptor beta chains were read from a single sample in a study of Ad26.COV2.S vaccination and SARS-CoV-2 variants. The protocol was immunoSEQ multiplex PCR, while the TCRdb copy is restricted to in-frame clones and leaves out a portion. The sample records around 250,000 clones, roughly 87% being singletons. Sequenced material: peripheral blood, taken in a trial of Ad26.COV2.S vaccine versus placebo. The origin of the receptors is a person aged 18 to 59 who received the Ad26.COV2.S COVID-19 vaccine or a placebo. The CDR3 runs from the conserved cysteine through the conserved F or W. Size values are once, few and many counts, or a class for expanded clones, and some rows have none.

>.|TRBJ1-1|TRBV6-6
CASSSGTGAFF
>.|TRBJ1-3|TRBV5-6
CASSLGGTSGNTIYF
>.|TRBJ2-3|TRBV4-1
CASSHGRRRGAGDTQYF
>.|TRBJ2-3|TRBV2
CATSLAGLDTQYF
>.|TRBJ1-3|TRBV30
CAWSMGTGRNTIYF
>.|TRBJ2-5|TRBV5-1
CASSLAGKETQYF
>.|TRBJ2-1|TRBV4-2
CASSQDTSGGYNEQFF
>.|TRBJ2-3|TRBV6-1
CASSESGTSGRLYF
>.|TRBJ2-7|TRBV14
CASSQGPQQYF
>.|TRBJ1-2|TRBV7-3
CASSLTGQGDYGYTF
>.|TRBJ2-7|TRBV18
CASSSDRWVGDEQYF
>once|TRBJ1-2|TRBV19
CASSRQGKDYGYTF
>.|TRBJ1-2|TRBV7-2
CASSSHNGYTF
>.|TRBJ2-7|TRBV30
CAWTGVSYEQYF
>.|TRBJ2-5|TRBV15
CATSRDRGTGQETQYF